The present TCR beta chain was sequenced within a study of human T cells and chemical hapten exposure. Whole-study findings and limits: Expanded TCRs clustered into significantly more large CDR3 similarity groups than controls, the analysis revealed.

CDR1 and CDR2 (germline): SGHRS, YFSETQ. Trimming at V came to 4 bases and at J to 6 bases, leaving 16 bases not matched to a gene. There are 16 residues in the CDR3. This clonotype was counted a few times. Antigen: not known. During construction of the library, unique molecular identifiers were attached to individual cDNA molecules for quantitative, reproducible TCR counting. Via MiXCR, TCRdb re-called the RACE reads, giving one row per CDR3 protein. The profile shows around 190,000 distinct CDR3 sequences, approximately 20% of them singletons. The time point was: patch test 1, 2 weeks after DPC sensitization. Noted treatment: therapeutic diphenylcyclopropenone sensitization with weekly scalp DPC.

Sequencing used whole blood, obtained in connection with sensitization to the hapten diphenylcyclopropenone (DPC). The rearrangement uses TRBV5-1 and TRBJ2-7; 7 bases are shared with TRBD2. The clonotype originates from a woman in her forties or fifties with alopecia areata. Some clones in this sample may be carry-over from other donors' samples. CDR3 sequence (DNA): TGCGCCAGCAGCCTGGGGTTAGCGGGTGGACTGGGCGAGCAGTACTTC. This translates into CASSLGLAGGLGEQYF.